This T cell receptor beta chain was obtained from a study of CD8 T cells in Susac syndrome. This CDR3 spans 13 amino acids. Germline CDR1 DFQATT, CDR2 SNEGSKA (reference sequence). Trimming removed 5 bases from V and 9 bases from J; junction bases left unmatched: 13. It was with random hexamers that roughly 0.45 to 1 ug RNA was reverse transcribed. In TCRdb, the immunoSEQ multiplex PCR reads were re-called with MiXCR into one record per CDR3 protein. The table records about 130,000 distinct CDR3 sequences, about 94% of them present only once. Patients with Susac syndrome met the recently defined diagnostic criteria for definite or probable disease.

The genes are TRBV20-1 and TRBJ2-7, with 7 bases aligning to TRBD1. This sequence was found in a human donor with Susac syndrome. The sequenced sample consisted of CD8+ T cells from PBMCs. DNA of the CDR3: TGCAGTGCTGCGCAGGGGGACAGTGGAGCGCAGTACTTC. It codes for CSAAQGDSGAQYF.